What follows describes a single T cell receptor (beta chain). The CDR3 is 13 amino acids. The germline CDR1 and CDR2 sequences are LNHNV and YYDKDF (reference sequence). With 1 base removed from V and 2 bases from J, the gap between germline ends came to 6 bases. The record originates from a study of cytomegalovirus exposure and HLA in healthy donors. Primers included in the PCR were 60 Vbeta and 13 Jbeta primers. Produced via immunoSEQ multiplex PCR; TCRdb's table is partial and in-frame only. Among 35,000 to 55,000 clones listed, roughly 64% were seen once. Sequenced material: PBMCs. V gene TRBV15 combines with J gene TRBJ2-7, with D perhaps TRBD1 (5 bases). The source is a man in his 60s in good health and CMV-seropositive. CDR3 nucleotide sequence: TGTGCCACCAGCAGAGGACAGCCCTACGAGCAGTACTTC. Its protein is CATSRGQPYEQYF.